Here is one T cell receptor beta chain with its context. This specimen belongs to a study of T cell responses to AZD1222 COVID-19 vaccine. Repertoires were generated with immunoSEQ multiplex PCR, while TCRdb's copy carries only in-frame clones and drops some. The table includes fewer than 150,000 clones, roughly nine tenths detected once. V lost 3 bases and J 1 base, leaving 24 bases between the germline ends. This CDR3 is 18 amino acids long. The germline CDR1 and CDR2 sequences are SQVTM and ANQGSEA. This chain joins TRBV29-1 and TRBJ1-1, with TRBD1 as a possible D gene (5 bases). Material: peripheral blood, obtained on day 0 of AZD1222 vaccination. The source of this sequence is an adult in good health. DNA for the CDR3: TGCAGCGTTGATCAGTTGGGGGGACGAGACGGATCGAACACTGAAGCTTTCTTT. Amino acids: CSVDQLGGRDGSNTEAFF.